A single sample is the source of the 18 T cell receptor beta chains below, sequenced in a study of T cells in Graves' hyperthyroidism and ophthalmopathy. RNA transcripts yielded amplified TCR beta CDR3 regions. During a first-round RT-PCR of the TCR CDR3, the HTBI primer set was used. TCRdb re-called the multiplex PCR reads with MiXCR, one entry per CDR3 protein. The sample yields under 350,000 distinct CDR3 sequences, about 17% seen once. The sequenced sample consisted of blood. The receptors shown here come from a woman aged 60-75 years with Graves' ophthalmopathy.

In this sample, this clonotype turned up many times. The chain is built from TRBV7-2 and TRBJ2-2, with D maybe TRBD1 (7 bases). With 8 bases removed from V and 6 bases from J, the gap between germline ends came to 19 bases. Germline V lookup: CDR1 SGHTA, CDR2 FQGNSA. The CDR3 runs to 15 residues. The CDR3 reads CASPRGGGVAGELFF. The CDR3 DNA follows: TGTGCCAGCCCCCGTGGAGGGGGCGTAGCCGGGGAGCTGTTTTTT. Variable domain in full (rest from reference TRBV7-2 and TRBJ2-2): GAGVSQSPSNKVTEKGKDVELRCDPISGHTALYWYRQSLGQGLEFLIYFQGNSAPDKSGLPSDRFSAERTGGSVSTLTIQRTQQEDSAVYLCASPRGGGVAGELFFGEGSRLTVL.

This clonotype showed up many times. This chain connects TRBV18 to TRBJ2-2; unclear D gene. CDR1 is KGHSH, CDR2 LQKENI, per germline. This CDR3 has 16 amino acids. With 4 bases removed from V and 1 base from J, the gap between germline ends came to 13 bases. The CDR3 spells CASSREQQMNTGELFF. In DNA form, the CDR3 reads TGTGCCAGCTCACGAGAACAACAGATGAACACCGGGGAGCTGTTTTTT.

This clonotype was seen only a few times. This sequence joins TRBV6-1 and TRBJ1-2; D perhaps matches TRBD1 (6 bases). The CDR3 loop spans 13 amino acids. Germline V gene sequence: CDR1 MNHNS, CDR2 SASEGT. V was clipped by 5 bases and J by 8 bases, with 15 bases between them. CDR3 residues: CASSPTGAEGYTF. For the CDR3, the DNA is TGTGCCAGCAGTCCCACGGGGGCGGAGGGCTACACCTTC.

The chain employs TRBV20-1 and TRBJ1-6; possible D gene TRBD1, 5 bases. Germline lookup yields CDR1 DFQATT and CDR2 SNEGSKA (reference sequence). V lost 0 bases to trimming and J lost 7 bases, with 13 bases between them. The CDR3 consists of 15 residues. The CDR3 region has the DNA TGCAGTGCTAGAGATTGGGGACGGGACAATTCACCCCTCCACTTT. This gives the protein CSARDWGRDNSPLHF.

The V gene is TRBV6-1, the J gene TRBJ2-5; D perhaps matches TRBD1 (6 bases). Germline V lookup: CDR1 MNHNS, CDR2 SASEGT. The V and J ends lost 4 bases and 4 bases respectively, with 16 bases between them. The CDR3 contains 15 residues. The CDR3 here is CASSVTGLVPETQYF. Written as DNA, the CDR3 is TGTGCCAGCAGTGTTACAGGGCTCGTTCCAGAGACCCAGTACTTC.

This clonotype was observed many times. The chain carries TRBV4-1 and TRBJ1-1; no firm D call. Trimming stripped 6 bases from V and 1 base from J, with 9 bases between. The CDR3 has 13 amino acids. The germline gives CDR1 MGHRA, CDR2 YSYEKL. CDR3: CASRDQPNTEAFF. CDR3 in DNA: TGCGCCAGCAGGGACCAGCCGAACACTGAAGCTTTCTTT.

This clonotype has at least ten counts. The V gene is TRBV3-1, the J gene TRBJ2-7, with a possible D match to TRBD2 (5 bases). V was cut by 6 bases and J by 6 bases, with 18 bases left in between. Germline-derived CDR1 and CDR2 are LGHDT and YNNKEL (reference sequence). This CDR3 is 14 amino acids long. The CDR3 spells CASSRTPTGIEQYF. CDR3 sequence (DNA): TGTGCCAGCAGTCGTACCCCCACGGGGATCGAGCAGTACTTC.

This clonotype was counted between two and nine times. This sequence joins TRBV27 and TRBJ1-6, with 8 nucleotides matching TRBD1. This CDR3 has 17 amino acids. After removal of 6 bases from V and 6 bases from J, the junction contained 13 bases not matched to a gene. Germline assignment: CDR1 MNHEY and CDR2 SMNVEV (reference sequence). The CDR3 protein is CASRPGTGQEFNSPLHF. CDR3 DNA sequence: TGTGCCAGCAGACCCGGGACAGGTCAGGAGTTTAATTCACCCCTCCACTTT.

Regarding this clonotype: A much larger clone lies one base from this, so it may be a read error. The chain carries TRBV9 and TRBJ2-7, with 10 bases lining up with TRBD2. From germline, CDR1 is SGDLS and CDR2 YYNGEE. V lost 4 bases, J lost 5 bases, and 12 bases stayed unmatched. CDR3 size: 16 residues. The CDR3 nucleotides are TGTGCCAGCAGCCCGGGACTAGCGTGTGTGTTCGACGAGCAGTACTTC. This encodes CASSPGLACVFDEQYF.

This clonotype was observed many times. V and J are TRBV2 and TRBJ1-2; maybe TRBD1 (5 bases). Germline V gene sequence: CDR1 SNHLY, CDR2 FYNNEI. The CDR3 runs to 13 residues. V lost 10 bases to trimming and J lost 5 bases, with 17 bases between them. In DNA form, the CDR3 reads TGTGCCACCTACCTCGGGGGGGTGTATGGCTACACCTTC. Its protein product is CATYLGGVYGYTF.

The chain links TRBV12-3 or TRBV12-4 to TRBJ2-3, with TRBD2 matching 11 bases. The CDR3 is 15 amino acids. V was clipped by 3 bases and J by 3 bases; unmatched bases: 2. CDR3 loop: CASSFSGGATDTQYF. The CDR3 bases are TGTGCCAGCAGTTTTAGCGGGGGGGCTACAGATACGCAGTATTTT.

The chain employs TRBV24-1 and TRBJ2-7, with 10 bases aligning to TRBD1. This CDR3 comprises 14 residues. Trimming cost V 3 bases and J 5 bases; bases outside gene matches: 3. The germline gives CDR1 KGHDR, CDR2 SFDVKD. CDR3 sequence: CATSDPTGGDEQYF. The CDR3 DNA reads TGTGCCACCAGTGATCCGACAGGGGGCGACGAGCAGTACTTC.

The J gene is TRBJ2-2, the V gene TRBV25-1; D ambiguous. The V gene's germline CDR1 is MGHDK and CDR2 SYGVNS. The CDR3 is made up of 15 amino acids. Trimming left V 3 bases short and J 0 bases short, with 8 bases between. The CDR3 bases are TGTGCCAGCAGTGATGGGCCTTCGAACACCGGGGAGCTGTTTTTT. Its protein is CASSDGPSNTGELFF.

The chain combines TRBV30 with TRBJ2-7; a weak D match, TRBD1 (6 bases). Germline V gene lookup returns CDR1 GTSNPN and CDR2 SVGIG (reference sequence). Trimming shortened V by 1 base and J by 5 bases, and 9 bases separated the two germline ends. This CDR3 is built from 12 residues. The CDR3 here is CAWSEQGDEQYF. The CDR3 region has the DNA TGTGCCTGGAGTGAACAGGGAGACGAGCAGTACTTC.

This clonotype was counted many times. The genes are TRBV7-2 and TRBJ2-3, with TRBD2 matching 7 bases. The CDR3 has 15 residues. Germline CDR1 and CDR2: SGHTA and FQGNSA. J gave up 4 bases and V 4 bases, and 8 bases lay outside the gene matches. This CDR3 reads CASSSRTRDPDTQYF. CDR3 DNA: TGTGCCAGCAGCTCCCGGACTAGAGACCCAGATACGCAGTATTTT.

Ten or more counts support this clonotype. The chain carries TRBV10-1 and TRBJ1-1; D perhaps matches TRBD1 (5 bases). Trimming removed 5 bases from V and 8 bases from J, with 15 bases in between. Germline V gives CDR1 WNHNN, CDR2 SYGVQD (reference sequence). The length of the CDR3 is 13 residues. The CDR3 spells CASSRKMGLEAFF. CDR3 bases: TGCGCCAGCAGTCGTAAGATGGGACTCGAAGCTTTCTTT.

Many counts were recorded for this clonotype. The chain is built from TRBV10-3 and TRBJ2-7; TRBD2 might be the D (5 bases). V lost 3 bases, J lost 7 bases, and 7 bases lay in between. Germline V gene sequence: CDR1 ENHRY, CDR2 SYGVKD. The CDR3 covers 11 residues. Here the CDR3 reads CAISERTEQYF. The CDR3 nucleotides are TGTGCCATCAGTGAACGGACTGAGCAGTACTTC.

This clonotype was seen a few times. The chain employs TRBV6-6 and TRBJ1-4, with D unclear. Germline V lookup: CDR1 MNHNY, CDR2 SVGAGI (reference sequence). Trimming cost V 2 bases and J 8 bases, with 18 bases left between them. The CDR3 runs 16 residues. This CDR3 reads CASSYRSVDRREKLFF. The CDR3, as DNA: TGTGCCAGCAGTTACCGCTCTGTCGACCGGAGGGAAAAACTGTTTTTT.